Listed below are T cell receptor beta chains from one sample, sequenced in a study of beta chain features in type 1 diabetes. Repertoires were generated with immunoSEQ multiplex PCR, while TCRdb's copy carries only in-frame clones and drops some. The repertoire holds about 900,000 clones, around a sixth seen once, with 0.02% to 0.025% in the top ten. The specimen was naive CD4+ T cells from blood. All receptors come from a woman between 18 and 29 years old in good health. The CDR3 runs from the conserved cysteine through the conserved F or W. Each record gives: V gene, J gene, D gene, CDR3 length, clone size, CDR3 DNA, CDR3 protein. A D gene is named only where the DNA matches it firmly. Some rows have no size entry. The others give once, few or many, or a class for an expanded clone.

V: TRBV7-2; J: TRBJ1-2; D: .; length: 12; size: .; DNA: TGTGCCAGCAGCTATCGAGGTTACGGCTACACCTTC; CDR3: CASSYRGYGYTF
V: TRBV6-5; J: TRBJ1-1; D: .; length: 12; size: .; DNA: TGTGCCAGCCGAACACGGGGCACTGAAGCTTTCTTT; CDR3: CASRTRGTEAFF
V: TRBV27; J: TRBJ2-4; D: TRBD1; length: 16; size: .; DNA: TGTGCCAGCAGACCGGGACAGGGACTAGCCAAAAACATTCAGTACTTC; CDR3: CASRPGQGLAKNIQYF
V: TRBV5-6; J: TRBJ1-2; D: .; length: 12; size: .; DNA: TGTGCCAGCAGCTTGGTGGGGGCTGGCTACACCTTC; CDR3: CASSLVGAGYTF
V: TRBV7-2; J: TRBJ2-2; D: .; length: 16; size: few; DNA: TGTGCCAGCAGCTTAGTAGGCTACCCGAACACCGGGGAGCTGTTTTTT; CDR3: CASSLVGYPNTGELFF
V: TRBV6-6; J: TRBJ2-1; D: TRBD1; length: 16; size: .; DNA: TGTGCCAGCAGTTACGGGGGACAGCGTCTATACAATGAGCAGTTCTTC; CDR3: CASSYGGQRLYNEQFF
V: TRBV7-2; J: TRBJ2-3; D: TRBD2; length: 15; size: .; DNA: TGTGCCAGCAGCTTAGGGACTAGCGGGTCAGATACGCAGTATTTT; CDR3: CASSLGTSGSDTQYF
V: TRBV5-1; J: TRBJ2-5; D: .; length: 12; size: .; DNA: TGCGCCAGCAGCTGGGGACAAGAGACCCAGTACTTC; CDR3: CASSWGQETQYF
V: TRBV20-1; J: TRBJ1-5; D: .; length: 11; size: .; DNA: TGCAGTGCTAGAGGGTACCAGCCCCAGCATTTT; CDR3: CSARGYQPQHF
V: TRBV9; J: TRBJ2-1; D: .; length: 18; size: .; DNA: TGTGCCAGCAGCTCCGGAGCCAACAGAGGTCCGACTCTTTATGAGCAGTTCTTC; CDR3: CASSSGANRGPTLYEQFF
V: TRBV27; J: TRBJ2-2; D: .; length: 16; size: few; DNA: TGTGCCAGCAGTCCATTGGGGGGAGGGAACACCGGGGAGCTGTTTTTT; CDR3: CASSPLGGGNTGELFF
V: TRBV10-3; J: TRBJ1-1; D: TRBD1; length: 16; size: .; DNA: TGTGCCATCAGTGAGTCGTGGACAGGGGTCGGCACTGAAGCTTTCTTT; CDR3: CAISESWTGVGTEAFF
V: TRBV5-1; J: TRBJ2-1; D: TRBD1; length: 14; size: few; DNA: TGCGCCAGCAGCTTAGGGACAGGGAACAATGAGCAGTTCTTC; CDR3: CASSLGTGNNEQFF
V: TRBV9; J: TRBJ1-4; D: TRBD1; length: 15; size: few; DNA: TGTGCCAGCAGCGCTTTACAGGGGCCACGCGAAAAACTGTTTTTT; CDR3: CASSALQGPREKLFF
V: TRBV28; J: TRBJ2-7; D: .; length: 14; size: .; DNA: TGTGCCAGCAGTTTCTTGGACAGCTCCTACGAGCAGTACTTC; CDR3: CASSFLDSSYEQYF
V: TRBV15; J: TRBJ2-1; D: TRBD2; length: 15; size: few; DNA: TGTGCCACCAGTGCGGGGGGCGGAGGGGTAGGTGAGCAGTTCTTC; CDR3: CATSAGGGGVGEQFF
V: TRBV10-3; J: TRBJ2-3; D: TRBD2; length: 15; size: few; DNA: TGTGCCATCAGGGGAGCGGGGTCTAGCACAGATACGCAGTATTTT; CDR3: CAIRGAGSSTDTQYF
V: TRBV5-4; J: TRBJ1-2; D: TRBD1; length: 13; size: .; DNA: TGTGCCAGCAGGGGTACCGGGACAGGTGGCTACACCTTC; CDR3: CASRGTGTGGYTF
V: TRBV5-1; J: TRBJ2-3; D: .; length: 15; size: .; DNA: TGCGCCAGCAGCTTGCGGGAGAAGGGCACAGATACGCAGTATTTT; CDR3: CASSLREKGTDTQYF
V: TRBV5-1; J: TRBJ2-5; D: TRBD1; length: 14; size: .; DNA: TGCGCCAGCAGCATACAGGGGAACCAAGAGACCCAGTACTTC; CDR3: CASSIQGNQETQYF
V: TRBV28; J: TRBJ2-5; D: .; length: 17; size: few; DNA: TGTGCCAGCAGTTTACAGCAGGGTTTTGGGATGGAAGAGACCCAGTACTTC; CDR3: CASSLQQGFGMEETQYF
V: TRBV7-3; J: TRBJ1-4; D: .; length: 13; size: .; DNA: TGTGCCAGCAGCCCCGGTGCTAATGAAAAACTGTTTTTT; CDR3: CASSPGANEKLFF
V: TRBV18; J: TRBJ2-2; D: .; length: 12; size: .; DNA: TGTGCCAGCTCATCCTACACCGGGGAGCTGTTTTTT; CDR3: CASSSYTGELFF
V: TRBV7-9; J: TRBJ2-1; D: TRBD2; length: 16; size: .; DNA: TGTGCCAGCACCCCACAAAGCGGGAGCTCCTACAATGAGCAGTTCTTC; CDR3: CASTPQSGSSYNEQFF
V: TRBV18; J: TRBJ2-5; D: .; length: 15; size: few; DNA: TGTGCCAGCTCACCCGGGACGGGTTACGGGGAGACCCAGTACTTC; CDR3: CASSPGTGYGETQYF
V: TRBV5-6; J: TRBJ2-4; D: TRBD2; length: 15; size: .; DNA: TGTGCCAGCAGCCATATATCGGGAGGGATTCACATTCAGTACTTC; CDR3: CASSHISGGIHIQYF
V: TRBV10-2; J: TRBJ2-7; D: TRBD2; length: 14; size: .; DNA: TGCGCCAGCAGTGAGAGGACTAGCTCTTACGAGCAGTACTTC; CDR3: CASSERTSSYEQYF
V: TRBV28; J: TRBJ2-6; D: .; length: 15; size: few; DNA: TGTGCCAGCAGTTTAGCGACGGCTGGGGCCAACGTCCTGACTTTC; CDR3: CASSLATAGANVLTF
V: TRBV27; J: TRBJ2-1; D: .; length: 19; size: few; DNA: TGTGCCAGCAGTTTACTGGCGGGTTACGTCGGTGGGACCTACAATGAGCAGTTCTTC; CDR3: CASSLLAGYVGGTYNEQFF
V: TRBV28; J: TRBJ1-2; D: .; length: 12; size: few; DNA: TGTGCCAGCAGTCCGGACCTGTATGGCTACACCTTC; CDR3: CASSPDLYGYTF
V: TRBV10-3; J: TRBJ2-2; D: .; length: 15; size: few; DNA: TGTGCCATCAGTGTTAGAAGCGAGGCCACCGGGGAGCTGTTTTTT; CDR3: CAISVRSEATGELFF
V: TRBV28; J: TRBJ1-2; D: .; length: 13; size: .; DNA: TGTGCCAGCAGTCGAACAGGGAGCTATGGCTACACCTTC; CDR3: CASSRTGSYGYTF
V: TRBV6-5; J: TRBJ2-5; D: .; length: 14; size: once; DNA: TGTGCCAGCAGTTATTGGGACTCAAAAGAGACCCAGTACTTC; CDR3: CASSYWDSKETQYF
V: TRBV5-6; J: TRBJ1-5; D: .; length: 12; size: .; DNA: TGTGCCAGCAGCTTGGCTTCAGGGGTCCAGCATTTT; CDR3: CASSLASGVQHF